A selection of T cell receptor beta chains follows, all from one sample in a study of cytomegalovirus exposure and HLA in healthy donors. Libraries were prepared by immunoSEQ multiplex PCR; TCRdb keeps only in-frame clonotypes and omits some of them. The top ten clones hold 2% to 2.5% of a sample with over 150,000 clones, around 68% of them seen once. What was sequenced was PBMCs. These receptor sequences come from a man aged 25-40 years in good health and CMV-seronegative. Each CDR3 is given with its conserved first and last residue. A D gene is named only where the DNA matches it firmly. The listing skips clone size in some rows; elsewhere it reads once, few, many or a size class.

V	J	size	D	CDR3	DNA
TRBV19	TRBJ2-2	.	TRBD1	CASSIAQGARTGELFF	TGTGCCAGTAGTATAGCCCAGGGGGCCCGGACCGGGGAGCTGTTTTTT
TRBV27	TRBJ2-7	.	TRBD2	CASSFGGGGYEQYF	TGTGCCAGCAGTTTCGGCGGGGGAGGGTACGAGCAGTACTTC
TRBV5-1	TRBJ1-2	.	TRBD1	CASSLLGQGYGYTF	TGCGCCAGCAGCTTGCTGGGACAGGGCTATGGCTACACCTTC
TRBV6-5	TRBJ1-2	.	TRBD1	CASSDRGKRSYTF	TGTGCCAGCAGTGACAGGGGAAAAAGGAGCTACACCTTC
TRBV7-6	TRBJ2-5	.	TRBD2	CASSPPSGGVQETQYF	TGTGCCAGCAGCCCTCCCAGCGGGGGGGTTCAAGAGACCCAGTACTTC
TRBV2	TRBJ1-1	.	.	CASGLSEEAFF	TGTGCCAGCGGGTTGAGCGAAGAAGCTTTCTTT
TRBV6-6	TRBJ1-2	.	.	CASRSIIGDVYYGYPF	TGTGCCAGCAGGTCAATCATCGGGGATGTTTACTATGGCTACCCCTTC
TRBV7-8	TRBJ1-2	.	.	CASSLGSWGRSYGYTF	TGTGCCAGCAGCTTAGGTAGCTGGGGGCGATCCTATGGCTACACCTTC
TRBV11-2	TRBJ1-4	.	TRBD1	CASRKGAPNEKLFF	TGTGCCAGCCGGAAGGGGGCTCCTAATGAAAAACTGTTTTTT
TRBV6-5	TRBJ1-1	.	TRBD1	CASSYSPGGLTEAFF	TGTGCCAGCAGTTACTCTCCAGGGGGCCTCACTGAAGCTTTCTTT
TRBV28	TRBJ2-7	.	TRBD1	CASSRQGTYEQYF	TGTGCCAGCAGCCGACAGGGAACCTACGAGCAGTACTTC
TRBV5-1	TRBJ2-7	few	.	CASSSPTEQYF	TGCGCCAGCAGCTCCCCTACCGAGCAGTACTTC
TRBV5-5	TRBJ2-1	.	.	CASSLTGGHNEQFF	TGTGCCAGCAGCTTGACCGGGGGACACAATGAGCAGTTCTTC
TRBV19	TRBJ2-1	.	.	CASSIGGRSNEQFF	TGTGCCAGTAGTATAGGCGGGCGGAGCAATGAGCAGTTCTTC
TRBV9	TRBJ1-1	.	.	CASSLGTNTEAFF	TGTGCCAGCAGCCTCGGGACTAACACTGAAGCTTTCTTT
TRBV19	TRBJ2-3	few	TRBD2	CASSSAFSGGTDTQYF	TGTGCCAGTAGTTCCGCTTTTAGCGGGGGCACAGATACGCAGTATTTT
TRBV2	TRBJ2-1	.	TRBD2	CASSEILADINNEQFF	TGTGCCAGCAGTGAGATACTAGCGGACATTAACAATGAGCAGTTCTTC
TRBV9	TRBJ1-4	.	TRBD1	CASSSGQGEKLFF	TGTGCCAGCAGCTCAGGACAGGGGGAAAAACTGTTTTTT
TRBV28	TRBJ1-4	.	TRBD1	CASSYRGEKLFF	TGTGCCAGCAGTTACAGGGGAGAAAAACTGTTTTTT
TRBV6-6	TRBJ1-3	few	.	CASSYSGGSGNTIYF	TGTGCCAGCAGTTACTCCGGGGGCTCTGGAAACACCATATATTTT
TRBV6-6	TRBJ2-1	.	.	CASSYFVTGWNEQFF	TGTGCCAGCAGTTACTTCGTAACGGGGTGGAATGAGCAGTTCTTC
TRBV18	TRBJ2-1	.	.	CASSPNRNNEQFF	TGTGCCAGCTCACCCAACAGAAACAATGAGCAGTTCTTC
TRBV10-3	TRBJ2-1	.	TRBD2	CAISESGGRYNEQFF	TGTGCCATCAGTGAGAGCGGGGGGAGGTACAATGAGCAGTTCTTC
TRBV6-5	TRBJ2-1	.	.	CASSYSRALEQFF	TGTGCCAGCAGTTACTCGAGAGCGCTTGAGCAGTTCTTC
TRBV5-1	TRBJ2-3	few	TRBD1	CASSWMGQSSTDTQYF	TGCGCCAGCAGCTGGATGGGACAGTCAAGCACAGATACGCAGTATTTT
TRBV5-4	TRBJ2-7	once	.	CASSLMTNYEQYF	TGTGCCAGCAGCTTGATGACAAACTACGAGCAGTACTTC
TRBV28	TRBJ2-7	.	.	CASTSLSREQYF	TGTGCCAGCACTAGCCTCTCGAGGGAGCAGTACTTC
TRBV6-6	TRBJ2-7	.	.	CASSAPDSPILNF	TGTGCCAGCAGCGCGCCGGACAGCCCCATACTCAACTTC
TRBV7-9	TRBJ2-1	.	.	CASSPRGTLIYNEQFF	TGTGCCAGCAGCCCCCGAGGGACATTAATCTACAATGAGCAGTTCTTC
TRBV10-3	TRBJ1-2	few	.	CAISDRQGGANGYTF	TGTGCCATCAGTGATCGACAAGGGGGAGCGAATGGCTACACCTTC
TRBV18	TRBJ2-5	.	.	CASSPPGEETQYF	TGTGCCAGCTCACCCCCGGGAGAAGAGACCCAGTACTTC
TRBV6-1	TRBJ2-5	.	TRBD2	CASSQTGGETTQYF	TGTGCCAGCTCCCAGACGGGGGGGGAGACGACCCAGTACTTC
TRBV4-2	TRBJ1-1	few	TRBD1	CASSQEDRGFAFF	TGTGCCAGCAGCCAAGAGGACAGGGGTTTCGCTTTCTTT
TRBV7-9	TRBJ2-7	.	.	CASSSQAIAYEQYF	TGTGCCAGCAGCTCACAGGCAATAGCCTACGAGCAGTACTTC
TRBV7-2	TRBJ2-2	.	.	CASSSSLVGGTGELFF	TGTGCCAGCAGCTCCTCCCTGGTAGGGGGCACCGGGGAGCTGTTTTTT
TRBV4-2	TRBJ2-1	few	.	CASSQGANEQFF	TGTGCCAGCAGCCAAGGGGCCAATGAGCAGTTCTTC
TRBV4-1	TRBJ2-7	.	.	CASSQDQIGQRDYEQYF	TGCGCCAGCAGCCAAGATCAGATCGGACAGCGGGACTACGAGCAGTACTTC
TRBV5-1	TRBJ1-1	.	TRBD1	CASSLNTGGITEAFF	TGCGCCAGCAGCTTGAATACAGGGGGGATCACTGAAGCTTTCTTT
TRBV28	TRBJ2-5	.	.	CASSSRTEGETQYF	TGTGCCAGCAGTTCCCGGACGGAGGGGGAGACCCAGTACTTC
TRBV6-6	TRBJ2-7	few	TRBD1	CASSYAQGAYEQYF	TGTGCCAGCAGTTACGCCCAGGGGGCCTACGAGCAGTACTTC
TRBV5-1	TRBJ2-5	.	.	CASRRRTQETQYF	TGCGCCAGCAGGAGGAGGACTCAAGAGACCCAGTACTTC
TRBV7-9	TRBJ1-2	.	TRBD1	CASSLGTGVSGGYTF	TGTGCCAGCAGCTTAGGGACAGGGGTCTCGGGTGGCTACACCTTC
TRBV7-6	TRBJ2-2	.	.	CASSLYPGAGELFF	TGTGCCAGCAGCTTATACCCAGGTGCCGGGGAGCTGTTTTTT
TRBV11-2	TRBJ2-3	few	.	CASSLVAAGTDTQYF	TGTGCCAGCAGCTTAGTAGCGGCGGGCACAGATACGCAGTATTTT
TRBV10-3	TRBJ2-7	.	TRBD1	CAISGGQGYEQYF	TGTGCCATCAGTGGGGGACAGGGTTACGAGCAGTACTTC
TRBV5-1	TRBJ2-7	.	TRBD1	CASSPGTGTFEQYF	TGCGCCAGCAGTCCCGGGACAGGCACCTTCGAGCAGTACTTC
TRBV14	TRBJ1-4	.	.	CASSQRWNEKLFF	TGTGCCAGCAGCCAGCGGTGGAATGAAAAACTGTTTTTT
TRBV14	TRBJ2-7	.	.	CASSHSSYEQYF	TGTGCCAGCAGCCACTCCTCCTACGAGCAGTACTTC
TRBV28	TRBJ1-2	.	TRBD1	CASSLSRGDYGYTF	TGTGCCAGCAGTTTATCCAGGGGGGACTATGGCTACACCTTC
TRBV5-8	TRBJ1-2	few	TRBD1	CASSDGTVYGYTF	TGTGCCAGCAGCGACGGGACAGTCTATGGCTACACCTTC
TRBV19	TRBJ2-3	once	.	CASSQTGAEGTQYF	TGTGCCAGTAGCCAGACAGGAGCCGAAGGTACGCAGTATTTT
TRBV6-6	TRBJ2-1	.	.	CASGDRKGGVHEQFF	TGTGCCAGCGGCGACAGGAAGGGAGGGGTTCATGAGCAGTTCTTC
TRBV5-1	TRBJ2-7	few	.	CASSLQGAEQYF	TGCGCCAGCAGCTTGCAAGGGGCCGAGCAGTACTTC
TRBV4-2	TRBJ1-4	.	.	CASSQGGTNEKLFF	TGTGCCAGCAGCCAAGGAGGAACTAATGAAAAACTGTTTTTT
TRBV28	TRBJ2-7	.	.	CASSLSAGRYEQYF	TGTGCCAGCAGTTTATCCGCAGGGCGCTACGAGCAGTACTTC